This record concerns one T cell receptor (beta chain) sequence. TCR beta chains were sequenced at survey level with immunoSEQ. Sequencing used immunoSEQ multiplex PCR; TCRdb keeps in-frame clones, though not all of them. The data show about 68,000 clones, over 85% seen once. The ends were cut back, 5 bases at V and 2 bases at J, with 13 bases in the middle. Germline loops: CDR1 MNHEY, CDR2 SMNVEV (reference sequence). The CDR3 runs to 14 residues. The sequenced material came from PBMCs. This TCR came from a man aged 40-50 years with rheumatoid arthritis. The chain employs TRBV27 and TRBJ2-7; D is perhaps TRBD2 (6 bases). The CDR3 sequence is CASSPLALTYEQYF. As DNA, the CDR3 is TGTGCCAGCAGTCCACTAGCTCTAACCTACGAGCAGTACTTC.